The 2 T cell receptor beta chains reported below all come from one sample, sequenced in a study of blood T cell repertoires in COVID-19. Profiling relied on immunoSEQ multiplex PCR, and the TCRdb table lists in-frame clones only, not all of them. Among a few hundred thousand clones listed, roughly 80% were seen once. Source material: peripheral blood. The receptor source for this set is a woman younger than 35 with acute or convalescent COVID-19.

The V call is TRBV2, the J call TRBJ1-1; D gene ambiguous. There are 13 residues in the CDR3. The V end lost 8 bases, the J end lost 0 bases, and 10 bases lay between the germline ends. CDR1 and CDR2 from the germline V gene are SNHLY and FYNNEI. CDR3 bases: TGTGCCAGCTTATGGAGCATGAACACTGAAGCTTTCTTT. This sequence encodes CASLWSMNTEAFF.

V gene TRBV10-2 combines with J gene TRBJ2-2; TRBD1 matches 7 bases. There are 16 residues in the CDR3. Trimming cost V 10 bases and J 5 bases; bases outside gene matches: 16. In germline, CDR1 is WSHSY, CDR2 SAAADI. The CDR3 loop reads CATPRDSSVVTGELFF. CDR3 sequence (DNA): TGCGCCACTCCCCGGGACAGCTCGGTTGTTACCGGGGAGCTGTTTTTT.